This T cell receptor beta chain was recorded in a study of CD8 T cells in Susac syndrome. The CDR3 totals 14 residues. Germline V gene sequence: CDR1 GTSNPN, CDR2 SVGIG (reference sequence). V was clipped by 2 bases and J by 3 bases; unmatched bases: 4. Random-hexamer reverse transcription was applied to 0.5 to 1 ug RNA. Across 54 Vbeta and 13 Jbeta, immunoSEQ multiplex PCR amplified TCR beta CDR3. Each CDR3 protein gets one entry after TCRdb re-called the immunoSEQ multiplex PCR reads with MiXCR. The sample holds 200,000 or so distinct CDR3 sequences, more than 90% seen once. The specimen was CD4+ T cells from PBMCs. The source of this sequence is a human donor with multiple sclerosis. The V and J genes are TRBV30 and TRBJ1-2, with 9 bases lining up with TRBD1. CDR3 amino acids: CAWSLTGGDYGYTF. The CDR3 DNA reads TGTGCCTGGAGTTTGACAGGGGGAGACTATGGCTACACCTTC. The variable domain in full, completed from reference TRBV30 and TRBJ1-2, reads SQTIHQWPATLVQPVGSPLSLECTVEGTSNPNLYWYRQAAGRGLQLLFYSVGIGQISSEVPQNLSASRPQDRQFILSSKKLLLSDSGFYLCAWSLTGGDYGYTFGSGTRLTVV.